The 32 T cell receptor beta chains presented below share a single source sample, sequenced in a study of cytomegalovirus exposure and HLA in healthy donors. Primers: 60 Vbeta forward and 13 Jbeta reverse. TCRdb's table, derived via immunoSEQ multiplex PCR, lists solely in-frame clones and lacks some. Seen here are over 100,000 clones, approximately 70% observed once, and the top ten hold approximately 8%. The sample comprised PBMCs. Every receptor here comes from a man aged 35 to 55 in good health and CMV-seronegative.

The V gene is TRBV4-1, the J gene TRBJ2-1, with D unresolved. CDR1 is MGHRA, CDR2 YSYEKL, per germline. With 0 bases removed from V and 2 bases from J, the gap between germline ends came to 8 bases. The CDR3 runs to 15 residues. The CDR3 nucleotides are TGCGCCAGCAGCCAAGATAGTATTCCCTACAATGAGCAGTTCTTC. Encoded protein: CASSQDSIPYNEQFF.

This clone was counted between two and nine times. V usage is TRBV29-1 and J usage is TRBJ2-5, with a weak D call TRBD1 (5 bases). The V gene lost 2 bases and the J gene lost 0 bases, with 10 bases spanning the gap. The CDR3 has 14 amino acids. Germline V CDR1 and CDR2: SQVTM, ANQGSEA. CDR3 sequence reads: CSVEWAGYQETQYF. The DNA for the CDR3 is TGCAGCGTTGAATGGGCAGGGTACCAAGAGACCCAGTACTTC.

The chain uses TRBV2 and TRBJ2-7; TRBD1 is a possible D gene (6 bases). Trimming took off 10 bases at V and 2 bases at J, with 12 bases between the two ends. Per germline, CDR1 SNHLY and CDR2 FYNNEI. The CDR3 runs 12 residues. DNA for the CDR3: TGTGCCAACTCGGACAGACCCTACGAGCAGTACTTC. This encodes CANSDRPYEQYF.

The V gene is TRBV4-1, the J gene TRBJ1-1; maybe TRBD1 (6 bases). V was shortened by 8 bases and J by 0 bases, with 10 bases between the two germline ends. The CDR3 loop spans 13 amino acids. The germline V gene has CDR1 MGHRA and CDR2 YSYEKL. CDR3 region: CASQDRMNTEAFF. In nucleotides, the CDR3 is TGCGCCAGCCAAGACAGGATGAACACTGAAGCTTTCTTT.

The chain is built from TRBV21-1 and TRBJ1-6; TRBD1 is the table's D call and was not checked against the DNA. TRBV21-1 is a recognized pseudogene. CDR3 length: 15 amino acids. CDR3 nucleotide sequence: TGTGCCAGCAACTCTGAACAGGGGATTGGGACACCCCTCCACTTT. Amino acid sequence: CASNSEQGIGTPLHF.

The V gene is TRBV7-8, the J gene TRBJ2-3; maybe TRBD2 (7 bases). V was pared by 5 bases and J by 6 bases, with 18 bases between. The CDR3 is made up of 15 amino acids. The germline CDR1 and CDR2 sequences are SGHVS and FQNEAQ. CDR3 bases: TGTGCCAGCAGCCCTAGGGGGGGGGCGTATGATACGCAGTATTTT. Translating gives CASSPRGGAYDTQYF.

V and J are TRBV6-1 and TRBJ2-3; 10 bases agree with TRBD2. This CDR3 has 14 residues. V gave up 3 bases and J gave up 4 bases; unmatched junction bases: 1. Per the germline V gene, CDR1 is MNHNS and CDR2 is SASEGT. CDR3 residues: CASSDLAGADTQYF. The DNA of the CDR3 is TGTGCCAGCAGTGACCTAGCGGGGGCAGATACGCAGTATTTT.

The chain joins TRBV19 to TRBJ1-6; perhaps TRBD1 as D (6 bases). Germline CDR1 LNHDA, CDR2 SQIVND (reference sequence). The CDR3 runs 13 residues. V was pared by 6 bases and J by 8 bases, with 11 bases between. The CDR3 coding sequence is TGTGCCAGTAGCCCAAAGGGGGATTCACCCCTCCACTTT. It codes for CASSPKGDSPLHF.

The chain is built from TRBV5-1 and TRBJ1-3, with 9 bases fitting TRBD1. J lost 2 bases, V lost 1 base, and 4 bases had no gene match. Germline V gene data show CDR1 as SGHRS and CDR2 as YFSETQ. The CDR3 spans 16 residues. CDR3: CASSLRTGVTGNTIYF. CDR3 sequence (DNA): TGCGCCAGCAGCTTGAGGACAGGGGTTACTGGAAACACCATATATTTT.

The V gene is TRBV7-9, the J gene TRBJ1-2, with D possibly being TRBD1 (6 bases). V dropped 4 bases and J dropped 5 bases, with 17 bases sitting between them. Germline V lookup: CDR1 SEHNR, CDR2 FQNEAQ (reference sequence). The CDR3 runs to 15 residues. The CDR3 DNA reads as TGTGCCAGCAGCTCACTCGAGGGGGTTAATTATGGCTACACCTTC. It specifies CASSSLEGVNYGYTF.

The CDR3 spells CASSYLTGAPNYGYTF. The CDR3 nucleotides read TGTGCCAGCAGTTACCTGACAGGGGCCCCCAACTATGGCTACACCTTC. The rearrangement joins TRBV6-5 to TRBJ1-2; 8 bases fit TRBD1. The germline gives CDR1 MNHEY, CDR2 SVGAGI. Trimming removed 2 bases from V and 2 bases from J; junction bases left unmatched: 7. The CDR3 runs 16 residues.

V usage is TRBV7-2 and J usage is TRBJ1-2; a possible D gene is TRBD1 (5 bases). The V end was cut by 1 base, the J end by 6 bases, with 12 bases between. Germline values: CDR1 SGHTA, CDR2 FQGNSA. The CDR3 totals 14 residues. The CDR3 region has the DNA TGTGCCAGCAGCTTAGTAGGGGTGAGTGATGGCTACACCTTC. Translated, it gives CASSLVGVSDGYTF. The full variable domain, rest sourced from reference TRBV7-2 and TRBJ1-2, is GAGVSQSPSNKVTEKGKDVELRCDPISGHTALYWYRQSLGQGLEFLIYFQGNSAPDKSGLPSDRFSAERTGGSVSTLTIQRTQQEDSAVYLCASSLVGVSDGYTFGSGTRLTVV.

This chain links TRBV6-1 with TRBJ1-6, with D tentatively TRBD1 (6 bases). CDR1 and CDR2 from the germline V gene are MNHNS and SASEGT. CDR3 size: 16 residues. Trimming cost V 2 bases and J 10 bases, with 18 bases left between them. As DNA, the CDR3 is TGTGCCAGCAGTGAAACAACAGGGTATCGGGGATCACCCCTCCACTTT. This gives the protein CASSETTGYRGSPLHF.

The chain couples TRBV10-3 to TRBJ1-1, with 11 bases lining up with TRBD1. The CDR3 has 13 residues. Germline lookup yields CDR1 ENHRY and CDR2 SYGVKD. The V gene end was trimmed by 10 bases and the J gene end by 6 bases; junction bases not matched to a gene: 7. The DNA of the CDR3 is TGTGCCACCGGGACAGGGGGGTCGGCTGAAGCTTTCTTT. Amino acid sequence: CATGTGGSAEAFF.

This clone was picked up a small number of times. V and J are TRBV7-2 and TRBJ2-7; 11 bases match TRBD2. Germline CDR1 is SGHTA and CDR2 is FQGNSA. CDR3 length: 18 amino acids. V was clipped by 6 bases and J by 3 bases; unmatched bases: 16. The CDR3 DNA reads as TGTGCCAGCAGTTATGTCGGACTAGCGGGTACCGGGTACTACGAGCAGTACTTC. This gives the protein CASSYVGLAGTGYYEQYF.

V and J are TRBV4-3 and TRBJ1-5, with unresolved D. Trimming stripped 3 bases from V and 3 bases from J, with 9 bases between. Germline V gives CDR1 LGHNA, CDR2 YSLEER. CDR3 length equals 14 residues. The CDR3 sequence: CASSHTGDNQPQHF. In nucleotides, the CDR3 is TGCGCCAGCAGCCATACCGGGGACAATCAGCCCCAGCATTTT.

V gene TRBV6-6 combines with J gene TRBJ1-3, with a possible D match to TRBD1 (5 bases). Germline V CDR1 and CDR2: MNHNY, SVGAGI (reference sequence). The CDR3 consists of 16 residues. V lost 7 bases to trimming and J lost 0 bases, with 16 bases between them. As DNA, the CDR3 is TGTGCCAGCAACTCGCCGGGACTCTTCTCTGGAAACACCATATATTTT. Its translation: CASNSPGLFSGNTIYF.

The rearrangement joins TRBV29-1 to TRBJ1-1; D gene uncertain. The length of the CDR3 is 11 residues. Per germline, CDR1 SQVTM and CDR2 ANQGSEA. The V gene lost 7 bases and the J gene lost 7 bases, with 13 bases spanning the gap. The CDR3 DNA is TGCAGCGCTAGAGACCCAGTTGAAGCTTTCTTT. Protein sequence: CSARDPVEAFF.

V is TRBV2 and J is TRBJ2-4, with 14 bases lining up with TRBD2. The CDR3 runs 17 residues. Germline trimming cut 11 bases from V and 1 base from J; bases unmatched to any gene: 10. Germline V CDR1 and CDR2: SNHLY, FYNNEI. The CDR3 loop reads CAALGLAGGSAKNIQYF. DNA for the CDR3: TGTGCCGCCCTCGGACTAGCGGGGGGTTCGGCCAAAAACATTCAGTACTTC. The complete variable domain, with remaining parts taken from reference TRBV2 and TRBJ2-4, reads EPEVTQTPSHQVTQMGQEVILRCVPISNHLYFYWYRQILGQKVEFLVSFYNNEISEKSEIFDDQFSVERPDGSNFTLKIRSTKLEDSAMYFCAALGLAGGSAKNIQYFGAGTRLSVL.

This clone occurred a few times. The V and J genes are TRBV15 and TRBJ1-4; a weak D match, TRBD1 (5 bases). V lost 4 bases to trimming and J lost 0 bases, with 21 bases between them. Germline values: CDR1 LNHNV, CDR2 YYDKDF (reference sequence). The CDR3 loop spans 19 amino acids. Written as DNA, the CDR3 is TGTGCCACCAGCACCGACAGCGAGGCTCTACCTGCAACTAATGAAAAACTGTTTTTT. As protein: CATSTDSEALPATNEKLFF.

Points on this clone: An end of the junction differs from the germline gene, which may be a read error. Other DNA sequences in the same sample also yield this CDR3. Here the CDR3 reads CASRGIGGSHEQYF. In DNA, the CDR3 is TGTGCCAGCAGGGGAATTGGGGGGTCCCACGAGCAGTACTTT. This rearrangement joins TRBV7-6 to TRBJ2-7; possible D gene TRBD2, 6 bases. CDR3 length: 14 residues. From germline, CDR1 is SGHVS and CDR2 FNYEAQ.

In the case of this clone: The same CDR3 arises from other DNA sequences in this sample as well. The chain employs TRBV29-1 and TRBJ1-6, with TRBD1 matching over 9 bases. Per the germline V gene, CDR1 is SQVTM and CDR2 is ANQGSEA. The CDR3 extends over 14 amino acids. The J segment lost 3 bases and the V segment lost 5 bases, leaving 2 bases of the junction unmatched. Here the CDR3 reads CSVRQGDYNSPLHF. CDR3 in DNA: TGCAGCGTTAGACAGGGGGACTATAATTCACCCCTCCACTTT.

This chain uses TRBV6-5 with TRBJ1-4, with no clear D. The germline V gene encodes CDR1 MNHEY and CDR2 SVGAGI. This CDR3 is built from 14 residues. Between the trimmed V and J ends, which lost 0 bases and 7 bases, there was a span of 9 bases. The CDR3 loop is CASSYSNAGEKLFF. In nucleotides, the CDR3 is TGTGCCAGCAGTTACTCGAACGCAGGTGAAAAACTGTTTTTT.

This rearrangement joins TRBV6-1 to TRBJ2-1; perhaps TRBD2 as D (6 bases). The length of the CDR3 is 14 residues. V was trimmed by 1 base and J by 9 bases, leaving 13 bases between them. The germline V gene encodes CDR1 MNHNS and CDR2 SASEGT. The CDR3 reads CASSEGGGASEQFF. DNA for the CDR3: TGTGCCAGCAGTGAAGGCGGCGGGGCCAGTGAGCAGTTCTTC.

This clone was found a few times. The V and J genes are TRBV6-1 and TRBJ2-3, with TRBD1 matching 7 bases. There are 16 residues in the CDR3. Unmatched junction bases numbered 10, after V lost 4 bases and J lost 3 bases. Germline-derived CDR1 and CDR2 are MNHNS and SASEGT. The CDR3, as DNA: TGTGCCAGCAGTGTGAGGGAAAGGGGGCTAACAGATACGCAGTATTTT. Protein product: CASSVRERGLTDTQYF.

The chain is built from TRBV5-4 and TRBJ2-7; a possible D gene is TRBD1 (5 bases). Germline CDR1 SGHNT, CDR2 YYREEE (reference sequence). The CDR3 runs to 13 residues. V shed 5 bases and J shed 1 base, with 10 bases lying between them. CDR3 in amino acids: CASSPGNSYEQYF. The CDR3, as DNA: TGTGCCAGCAGTCCAGGGAATTCCTACGAGCAGTACTTC.

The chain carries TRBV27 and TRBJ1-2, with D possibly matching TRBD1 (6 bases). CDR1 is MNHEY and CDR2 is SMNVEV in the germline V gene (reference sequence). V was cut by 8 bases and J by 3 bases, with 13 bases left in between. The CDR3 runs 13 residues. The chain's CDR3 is CASGLPGDYGYTF. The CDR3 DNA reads TGTGCCAGCGGCCTCCCAGGGGACTATGGCTACACCTTC.

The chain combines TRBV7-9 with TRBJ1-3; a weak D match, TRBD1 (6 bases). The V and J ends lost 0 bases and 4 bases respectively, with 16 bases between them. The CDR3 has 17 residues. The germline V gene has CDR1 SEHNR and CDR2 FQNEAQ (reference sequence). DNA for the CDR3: TGTGCCAGCAGCTTAGCGAGGGGGGGTCGGTCCGGAAACACCATATATTTT. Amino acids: CASSLARGGRSGNTIYF.

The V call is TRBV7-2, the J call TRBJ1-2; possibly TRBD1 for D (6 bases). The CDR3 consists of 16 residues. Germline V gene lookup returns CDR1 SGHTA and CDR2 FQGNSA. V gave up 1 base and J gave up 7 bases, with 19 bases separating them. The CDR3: CASSLDNTAQGGGYTF. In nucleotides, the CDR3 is TGTGCCAGCAGCTTAGACAACACGGCACAGGGCGGTGGCTACACCTTC.

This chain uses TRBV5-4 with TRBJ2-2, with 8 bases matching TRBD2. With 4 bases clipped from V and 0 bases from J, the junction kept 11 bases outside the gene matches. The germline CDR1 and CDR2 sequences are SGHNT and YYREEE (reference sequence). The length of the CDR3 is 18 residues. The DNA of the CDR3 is TGTGCCAGCAGCGGTCAGGGCGGGGGGTTGTCGAACACCGGGGAGCTGTTTTTT. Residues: CASSGQGGGLSNTGELFF.

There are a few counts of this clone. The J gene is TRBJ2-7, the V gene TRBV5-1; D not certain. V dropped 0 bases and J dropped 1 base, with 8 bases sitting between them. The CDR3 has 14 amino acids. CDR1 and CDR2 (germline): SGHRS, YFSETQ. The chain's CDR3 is CASSLDTTSYEQYF. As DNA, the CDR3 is TGCGCCAGCAGCTTGGACACAACATCCTACGAGCAGTACTTC.

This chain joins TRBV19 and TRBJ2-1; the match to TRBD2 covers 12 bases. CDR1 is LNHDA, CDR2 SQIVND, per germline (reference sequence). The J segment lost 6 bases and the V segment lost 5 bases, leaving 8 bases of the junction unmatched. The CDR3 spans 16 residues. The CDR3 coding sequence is TGTGCCAGTAGTCAACGGAAACTAGCGGGGGGCAATGAGCAGTTCTTC. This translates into CASSQRKLAGGNEQFF.